These T cell receptor beta chains were read from a single sample in a study of T cells in Graves' hyperthyroidism and ophthalmopathy. Each CDR3 protein is one row after TCRdb ran MiXCR on the multiplex PCR reads. The sample lists 490,000 or so distinct CDR3 sequences; 22% were seen once. The sequenced sample was blood. These receptors were collected from a woman in her seventies with Graves' ophthalmopathy. CDR3s include the opening cysteine and the closing phenylalanine or tryptophan. The D gene is left open where the match is weak. For some rows the clone size is stated as once, few or many, or as a class when expanded; others skip it.

NA	NA	TRBV28	TRBJ1-6	TGTGCCAGCAGTATACCCCAGGGTCCCCTCCACTTT	CASSIPQGPLHF
NA	NA	TRBV7-9	TRBJ1-2	TGTGCCAGCAGCTCAACTAACTATGGCTACACCTTC	CASSSTNYGYTF
TRBD2	few	TRBV20-1	TRBJ2-7	TGCAGTGCTAGAGACCGGCGGGAGCTCGAGGAGCAGTACTTC	CSARDRRELEEQYF
NA	many	TRBV24-1	TRBJ2-3	TGTGCCACCAGTGCGGGAGACGTTACGCAGTATTTT	CATSAGDVTQYF
TRBD1	many	TRBV6-2/TRBV6-3	TRBJ1-2	TGTGCCAGCAGCAGGGACAGGGACTATGGCTACACCTTC	CASSRDRDYGYTF
NA	NA	TRBV10-3	TRBJ2-4	TGTGCCATCAGTGGGGTTGAGGACATTCAGTACTTC	CAISGVEDIQYF
NA	NA	TRBV4-1	TRBJ2-7	TGCGCCAGCAGCCAAGCCCCCGGGGGTTCCTACGAGCAGTACTTC	CASSQAPGGSYEQYF
NA	NA	TRBV29-1	TRBJ1-1	TGCAGCGTCGGGGGGCTGCTGAACACTGAAGCTTTCTTT	CSVGGLLNTEAFF
NA	many	TRBV28	TRBJ2-2	TGTGCCAGCAGTTTGGTGTCCGGGGAGCTGTTTTTT	CASSLVSGELFF
NA	few	TRBV20-1	TRBJ2-7	TGCAGTGCTAGAGATCGCACAGGCGTCTCCTACGAGCAGTACTTC	CSARDRTGVSYEQYF
NA	many	TRBV7-2	TRBJ2-3	TGTGCCAGCAGCTTAGTGACAGGCTTAGATACGCAGTATTTT	CASSLVTGLDTQYF
NA	few	TRBV2	TRBJ2-7	TGTGCCAGCAGCCGGGAACCCTACGAGCAGTACTTC	CASSREPYEQYF
NA	once	TRBV6-1	TRBJ1-1	TGTGCCAGCAGTGTTAAGAGCAACACTGAAGCTTTCTTT	CASSVKSNTEAFF
NA	few	TRBV6-4	TRBJ1-2	TGTGCCAGCAAGCGGGACTCTACCTCTGGCTACACCTTC	CASKRDSTSGYTF
TRBD1	once	TRBV20-1	TRBJ1-4	TGCAGTGCAAAACAGGGGGCAGTTGAAAAACTGTTTTTT	CSAKQGAVEKLFF
NA	few	TRBV12-3/TRBV12-4	TRBJ1-5	TGTGCCAGCAGTATAACAGGGAATCAGCCCCAGCATTTT	CASSITGNQPQHF
NA	NA	TRBV27	TRBJ1-2	TGTGCCAGCAGACGGGACGGGTTGGGCTACACCTTC	CASRRDGLGYTF
TRBD1	NA	TRBV10-3	TRBJ1-2	TGTGCCATCAGCAACCGGGACAGGAGTTATGGCTACACCTTC	CAISNRDRSYGYTF
NA	NA	TRBV30	TRBJ1-2	TGTGCCTGGACTCCTCACCTTCTCTATGGCTACACCTTC	CAWTPHLLYGYTF
NA	NA	TRBV9	TRBJ2-1	TGTGCCAGCAGTAGAAGCGGCGGAATTCTAAACAATGAGCAGTTCTTC	CASSRSGGILNNEQFF
NA	many	TRBV5-1	TRBJ2-1	TGCGCCAGCAGCCTGGGCGCGGAGGGGGAGCAGTTCTTC	CASSLGAEGEQFF
NA	few	TRBV10-3	TRBJ2-3	TGTGCCATCGGTAACTCGGCAGATACGCAGTATTTT	CAIGNSADTQYF
TRBD1	NA	TRBV6-1	TRBJ1-5	TGTGCCAGCATCCCTGAAGGACAGGTGCAGCCCCAGCATTTT	CASIPEGQVQPQHF
NA	NA	TRBV30	TRBJ1-1	TGTGCCTGGAGTGTACCAGGGACTGCCACTGAAGCTTTCTTT	CAWSVPGTATEAFF
TRBD1	few	TRBV29-1	TRBJ1-1	TGCAGCGGAAGAAGGGGGCGCGACACTGAAGCTTTCTTT	CSGRRGRDTEAFF
NA	NA	TRBV9	TRBJ1-6	TGTGCCAGCAGCCCATGGACATCTTCACCCCTCCACTTT	CASSPWTSSPLHF
TRBD2	many	TRBV28	TRBJ2-2	TGTGCCAGCAGTTTTGCGGGACTAACGGGGACCGGGGAGCTGTTTTTT	CASSFAGLTGTGELFF